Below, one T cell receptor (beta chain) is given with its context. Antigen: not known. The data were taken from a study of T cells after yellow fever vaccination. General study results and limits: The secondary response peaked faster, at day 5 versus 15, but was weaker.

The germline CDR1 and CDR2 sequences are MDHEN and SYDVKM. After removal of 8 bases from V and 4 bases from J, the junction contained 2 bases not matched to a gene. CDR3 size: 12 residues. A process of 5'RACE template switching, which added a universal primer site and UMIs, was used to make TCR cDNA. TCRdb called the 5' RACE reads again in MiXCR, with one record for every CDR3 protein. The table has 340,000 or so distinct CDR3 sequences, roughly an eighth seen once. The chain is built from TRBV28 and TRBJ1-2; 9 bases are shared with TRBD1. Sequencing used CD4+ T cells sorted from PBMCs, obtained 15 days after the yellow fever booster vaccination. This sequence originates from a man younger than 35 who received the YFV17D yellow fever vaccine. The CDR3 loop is CASQDRGYGYTF. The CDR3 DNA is TGTGCCAGCCAGGACAGGGGCTATGGCTACACCTTC.